This T cell receptor beta chain was captured by sequencing in a study of pediatric ulcerative colitis. V lost 3 bases to trimming and J lost 7 bases, with 7 bases between them. The CDR3 totals 12 residues. The germline CDR1 and CDR2 sequences are LNHDA and SQIVND (reference sequence). One to two pinch biopsies were taken from the rectum during colonoscopy. With respect to this clone: The antigen is undetermined.

Study-level results: All ulcerative colitis patients, but no controls, carried a couple of rectal clonotypes.

Measured with immunoSEQ multiplex PCR; TCRdb has only the in-frame clones, and not every one. The sample carries tens of thousands of clones, approximately 71% recorded once. Sequencing was carried out using gut tissue. The chain employs TRBV19 and TRBJ1-5; the D gene is possibly TRBD1 (5 bases). This sequence was found in a boy between 10 and 17 years old with severe ulcerative colitis. The CDR3 loop is CASSINRQPQHF. The CDR3 nucleotides are TGTGCCAGTAGTATCAACAGGCAGCCCCAGCATTTT.